The 10 T cell receptor beta chains given below trace back to one sample, sequenced in a study of radiation and T cells in renal cell carcinoma. The protocol was immunoSEQ multiplex PCR, while the TCRdb copy is restricted to in-frame clones and leaves out a portion. This sample carries 50,000 to 65,000 clones, over 60% of them seen once, and the ten largest clones take about 6.3%. Time point indicated: blood 4 weeks post-SBRT, at nephrectomy. This sample's treatment: 15 Gy SBRT to primary tumor, nephrectomy 4 weeks later. Sequenced here: blood, sampled from a patient whose treatment included radiotherapy and nephrectomy. Receptor source: a man between 60 and 75 years old with renal cell carcinoma.

CDR3 bases: TGTGCCAGCTCACCACCGGTGGCAGGAAACACTGAAGCTTTCTTT. It yields the protein CASSPPVAGNTEAFF. The V gene is TRBV18, the J gene TRBJ1-1; D is uncertain. The CDR3 is 15 amino acids. The germline V and J ends were trimmed by 0 bases and 2 bases, with 10 bases remaining between them. Germline V gene lookup returns CDR1 KGHSH and CDR2 LQKENI.

The J gene is TRBJ1-2, the V gene TRBV5-1; D not resolved. The CDR3 is 15 residues long. The V gene's germline CDR1 is SGHRS and CDR2 YFSETQ. V was shortened by 4 bases and J by 7 bases, with 20 bases between the two germline ends. CDR3 DNA sequence: TGCGCCAGCAGCGCGTCCGGGCCTTCGGGCCTTGGCTACACCTTC. This translates into CASSASGPSGLGYTF.

The CDR3 coding sequence is TGTGCCTGGAGTGTAGGGGGACAGGGGAGTCAGCCCCAGCATTTT. Encoded protein: CAWSVGGQGSQPQHF. The rearrangement joins TRBV30 to TRBJ1-5; 10 bases align to TRBD1. Germline CDR1 is GTSNPN and CDR2 is SVGIG (reference sequence). Trimming took 0 bases from V and 6 from J; bases not matched to a gene: 5. CDR3 length: 15 residues.

The rearrangement links TRBV9 to TRBJ2-1, with no clear D. The CDR3 is 13 residues long. CDR1 and CDR2 (germline): SGDLS, YYNGEE. The V gene lost 0 bases and the J gene lost 5 bases, with 6 bases spanning the gap. The CDR3 nucleotides read TGTGCCAGCAGCGTAGCCACAAACAATGAGCAGTTCTTC. It encodes CASSVATNNEQFF.

This clone was detected once. The rearrangement joins TRBV7-2 to TRBJ1-1; D call uncertain. The CDR3 has 13 amino acids. V lost 1 base, J lost 8 bases, and 11 bases lay in between. Germline CDR1 SGHTA, CDR2 FQGNSA. CDR3 sequence (DNA): TGTGCCAGCAGCTTAGGGGGTTCCCCCGAAGCTTTCTTT. Translation gives CASSLGGSPEAFF.

The rearrangement uses TRBV6-5 and TRBJ2-3; TRBD1 matches at 8 bases. The germline CDR1 and CDR2 sequences are MNHEY and SVGAGI. The CDR3 totals 12 residues. J gave up 14 bases and V 6 bases, and 10 bases lay outside the gene matches. The CDR3 region is CASSRDRYKWYF. In DNA, the CDR3 is TGTGCCAGCAGCCGGGACAGGTACAAATGGTATTTT.

V usage is TRBV4-3 and J usage is TRBJ2-7; 8 bases line up with TRBD2. CDR3 length equals 17 residues. CDR1 and CDR2 from the germline V gene are LGHNA and YSLEER. Trimming cost V 0 bases and J 2 bases; bases outside gene matches: 9. The chain's CDR3 is CASSQDGPGGGPYEQYF. The CDR3, as DNA: TGCGCCAGCAGCCAAGATGGGCCGGGGGGGGGCCCCTACGAGCAGTACTTC.

The rearrangement joins TRBV30 to TRBJ2-2; D may be TRBD1 (5 bases). With 7 bases removed from V and 6 bases from J, the gap between germline ends came to 15 bases. This CDR3 spans 13 amino acids. Germline V gene lookup returns CDR1 GTSNPN and CDR2 SVGIG (reference sequence). The DNA for the CDR3 is TGTGCCTTCGGACCGAGCAGGGCCGGGGAGCTGTTTTTT. This gives the protein CAFGPSRAGELFF.

The rearrangement uses TRBV9 and TRBJ2-1; tentatively, D is TRBD1 or TRBD2 (5 bases each). Trimming took off 4 bases at V and 7 bases at J, with 12 bases between the two ends. Germline CDR1 is SGDLS and CDR2 is YYNGEE. This CDR3 comprises 13 residues. The CDR3 protein is CASSFRDQNEQFF. The CDR3 DNA follows: TGTGCCAGCAGCTTCCGGGACCAAAATGAGCAGTTCTTC.

The sample holds a few counts of this clone. The V and J genes are TRBV18 and TRBJ2-6; no clear D gene. V lost 1 base and J lost 2, with 9 bases in between. The CDR3 runs to 16 residues. Per the germline V gene, CDR1 is KGHSH and CDR2 is LQKENI. Here the CDR3 DNA reads TGTGCCAGCTCACCACAGGGTACGACTGGGGCCAACGTCCTGACTTTC. Amino acids: CASSPQGTTGANVLTF.